Shown below are 10 T cell receptor beta chains from a single sample sequenced in a study of read filtering for tumor transcriptome and immune sequencing (dated by TCRdb to 2020 to 2022). Sequencing used an Illumina HiSeq 4000. The Immunoverse kit was used to build TCR libraries from 400 ng RNA, with molecular barcoded adaptors covering alpha/delta and beta/gamma chains. TCRdb trimmed public reads at Q25 via fastp, called clones via MiXCR and kept in-frame beta chains. Each entry is one CDR3 protein sequence, shown with its most common DNA and genes. The sample profile shows about 86,000 distinct CDR3 sequences; 9% to 15% of them were found once. Together, the top ten hold more than 13% of the sample. The specimen sequenced was a population of CD138-negative cells sorted from bone marrow. The cell subset or site label for this specimen denotes: bone marrow mononuclear cells depleted of CD138+ plasma/myeloma cells by negative magnetic selection. These receptors came from a donor at least 40 years old with multiple myeloma.

This clonotype was seen repeatedly, ten times or more. V usage is TRBV27 and J usage is TRBJ2-3, with a weak D call TRBD1 (5 bases). V shed 3 bases and J shed 5 bases, with 15 bases lying between them. CDR1 is MNHEY and CDR2 is SMNVEV in the germline V gene (reference sequence). The CDR3 runs to 15 residues. CDR3 nucleotide sequence: TGTGCCAGCAGTTTTAATGCCGCCAGGGAAGATACGCAGTATTTT. It encodes CASSFNAAREDTQYF.

This clonotype occurred many times. The V gene is TRBV6-5, the J gene TRBJ2-2; possible D gene TRBD2, 6 bases. Germline loops: CDR1 MNHEY, CDR2 SVGAGI. This CDR3 is built from 15 residues. With 2 bases removed from V and 4 bases from J, the gap between germline ends came to 11 bases. CDR3 region: CASSYAGIATGELFF. DNA of the CDR3: TGTGCCAGCAGTTACGCGGGGATTGCCACCGGGGAGCTGTTTTTT.

This clonotype has a count of ten or more. The genes are TRBV2 and TRBJ1-1, with 12 bases identical to TRBD1. The J segment lost 1 base and the V segment lost 7 bases, leaving 7 bases of the junction unmatched. Germline V lookup: CDR1 SNHLY, CDR2 FYNNEI. CDR3 size: 16 residues. The CDR3 here is CASTGTGGFGNTEAFF. The CDR3 DNA reads as TGTGCCAGCACCGGGACAGGGGGCTTCGGGAACACTGAAGCTTTCTTT.

Ten or more counts support this clonotype. The CDR3 bases are TGCGCCAGCAGCTCGGGGACAGGCCCCCAAGAGACCCAGTACTTC. It translates to CASSSGTGPQETQYF. J is TRBJ2-5 and V is TRBV5-1; TRBD1 aligns across 8 bases. Germline V lookup: CDR1 SGHRS, CDR2 YFSETQ. The CDR3 has 15 amino acids. Trimming cost V 3 bases and J 1 base; bases outside gene matches: 5. Filled out from reference TRBV5-1 and TRBJ2-5, the complete variable domain reads KAGVTQTPRYLIKTRGQQVTLSCSPISGHRSVSWYQQTPGQGLQFLFEYFSETQRNKGNFPGRFSGRQFSNSRSEMNVSTLELGDSALYLCASSSGTGPQETQYFGPGTRLLVL.

This clonotype was detected ten times or more. The rearrangement uses TRBV5-1 and TRBJ1-1; unclear D gene. In germline, CDR1 is SGHRS, CDR2 YFSETQ. V was shortened by 0 bases and J by 4 bases, with 16 bases between the two germline ends. The CDR3 is 16 residues long. The CDR3 DNA sequence: TGCGCCAGCAGCTTGGCACAACTAACCTCGGGCACTGAAGCTTTCTTT. Translating it yields CASSLAQLTSGTEAFF.

The table lists this clonotype with a few counts. Being one base from a much bigger clone, this may be a read error. This rearrangement joins TRBV29-1 to TRBJ1-2; 9 bases agree with TRBD1. The CDR3 has 13 amino acids. The V gene's germline CDR1 is SQVTM and CDR2 ANQGSEA. The CDR3, as DNA: TGCAGCGCTAGGGACAGGGTTAACTATGGCTACGCCTTC. As protein: CSARDRVNYGYAF.

In its sample, this clonotype was seen many times. This chain joins TRBV30 and TRBJ1-1; D is unclear. CDR3 size: 13 residues. The germline CDR1 and CDR2 sequences are GTSNPN and SVGIG (reference sequence). Trimming pared 4 bases from V and 4 bases from J, leaving 13 bases between. The CDR3 sequence: CAWMGQGGTEAFF. The DNA of the CDR3 is TGTGCCTGGATGGGCCAAGGAGGCACTGAAGCTTTCTTT. The variable domain in full, completed from reference TRBV30 and TRBJ1-1, reads SQTIHQWPATLVQPVGSPLSLECTVEGTSNPNLYWYRQAAGRGLQLLFYSVGIGQISSEVPQNLSASRPQDRQFILSSKKLLLSDSGFYLCAWMGQGGTEAFFGQGTRLTVV.

This clonotype was seen repeatedly, ten times or more. The V call is TRBV20-1, the J call TRBJ2-7, with 10 bases fitting TRBD1. V was clipped by 8 bases and J by 6 bases; unmatched bases: 7. Per the germline V gene, CDR1 is DFQATT and CDR2 is SNEGSKA (reference sequence). There are 12 residues in the CDR3. The CDR3, as DNA: TGCAGTACCGACAGGGGGCATCGCGAGCAGTACTTC. Translated, it gives CSTDRGHREQYF.

Many counts were recorded for this clonotype. The chain employs TRBV5-1 and TRBJ2-3, with 11 positions matching TRBD2. Germline CDR1 is SGHRS and CDR2 is YFSETQ. V lost 2 bases, J lost 6 bases, and 8 bases stayed unmatched. The CDR3 loop spans 16 amino acids. The CDR3 DNA reads TGCGCCAGCAGCTTACCTAGCGGGAGGTTGGAGGATACGCAGTATTTT. Translation: CASSLPSGRLEDTQYF.

The genes are TRBV6-2 or TRBV6-3 and TRBJ2-1; D ambiguous. There are 12 residues in the CDR3. The germline V gene encodes CDR1 MNHEY and CDR2 SVGEGT. With 6 bases removed from V and 5 bases from J, the gap between germline ends came to 8 bases. CDR3 bases: TGTGCCAGCAGGCAGTGGAACAATGAGCAGTTCTTC. This sequence encodes CASRQWNNEQFF.